This TCR beta chain is drawn from a study of T cell responses to AZD1222 COVID-19 vaccine. Profiling relied on immunoSEQ multiplex PCR, and the TCRdb table lists in-frame clones only, not all of them. The sample has roughly 140,000 clones, around 89% seen once. Note on this clone: The antigen is undetermined.

Study observations and caveats: Only after the peak T cell response were repertoires sampled. Clonal diversity was possibly underestimated, and white British individuals and females predominated among donors.

The CDR3 has 13 residues. V gave up 8 bases and J gave up 4 bases, with 13 bases separating them. Germline V gives CDR1 MNHEY, CDR2 SVGAGI. The chain links TRBV6-5 to TRBJ2-3; D gene ambiguous. The sequence derives from an adult in good health. The sample consisted of peripheral blood, taken on day 0 of AZD1222 vaccination. CDR3 nucleotides: TGTGCCAGCTCTCCAGGCTATGCAGATACGCAGTATTTT. It is translated as CASSPGYADTQYF.